What follows describes a single TCR beta chain. Its antigen is still unknown. These data come from a study of cytomegalovirus exposure and HLA in healthy donors. Per germline, CDR1 SGHRS and CDR2 YFSETQ. The CDR3 runs 14 residues. Deletions cut 6 bases from V and 0 bases from J, with 12 bases between. The PCR was carried out with 60 Vbeta primers and 13 Jbeta primers. Libraries were prepared by immunoSEQ multiplex PCR; TCRdb keeps only in-frame clonotypes and omits some of them. The sample records 200,000 to 250,000 clones, about 74% being singletons. Findings and caveats of the study: Across donors, presence/absence analyses took sequencing depth to be roughly uniform.

This rearrangement joins TRBV5-1 to TRBJ1-2; possibly TRBD1 for D (5 bases). This TCR was recovered from a woman younger than 45 in good health and CMV-seronegative. The sample comprised PBMCs. As DNA, the CDR3 is TGCGCCAGCACCCCACAGGCGTCTAACTATGGCTACACCTTC. The encoded protein is CASTPQASNYGYTF.